The 29 T cell receptor beta chains below were found in one sample sequenced in a study of T cells in Graves' hyperthyroidism and ophthalmopathy. Authors of the study amplified TCR beta CDR3 regions from RNA transcripts. Using the HTBI primer set, a first-round RT-PCR was run on the TCR CDR3. One entry per CDR3 protein results from TCRdb running MiXCR on the multiplex PCR reads. The profile shows fewer than 700,000 distinct CDR3 sequences, about 15% of them singletons. Sequencing input: blood. Source of these receptors: a young woman with Graves' ophthalmopathy.

This clonotype was seen at least ten times. CDR3 DNA sequence: TGTGCCAGCAGCTTGGCCCCCAGACAGGGGGCAGACACTGAAGCTTTCTTT. Its protein product is CASSLAPRQGADTEAFF. The genes are TRBV5-5 and TRBJ1-1; 10 bases align to TRBD1. With V trimmed by 0 bases and J by 3 bases, 8 bases remained unmatched. This CDR3 has 17 amino acids. Germline values: CDR1 SGHKS, CDR2 YYEKEE (reference sequence).

This clonotype was detected ten times or more. The J gene is TRBJ1-6, the V gene TRBV2, with unresolved D. From germline, CDR1 is SNHLY and CDR2 FYNNEI. With 2 bases removed from V and 8 bases from J, the gap between germline ends came to 10 bases. This CDR3 spans 14 amino acids. The CDR3 reads CASSEKPPDSPLHF. In DNA form, the CDR3 reads TGTGCCAGCAGTGAAAAACCCCCCGATTCACCCCTCCACTTT. Full variable domain (missing parts from reference TRBV2 and TRBJ1-6): EPEVTQTPSHQVTQMGQEVILRCVPISNHLYFYWYRQILGQKVEFLVSFYNNEISEKSEIFDDQFSVERPDGSNFTLKIRSTKLEDSAMYFCASSEKPPDSPLHFGNGTRLTVT.

Points on this clonotype: This may stem from a read error, because a much larger clone lies one nucleotide away. The chain combines TRBV27 with TRBJ2-1, with 11 bases fitting TRBD2. CDR3 length: 18 amino acids. The germline gives CDR1 MNHEY, CDR2 SMNVEV (reference sequence). CDR3 protein: CASGLLIAGGPSANEQFF. For the CDR3, the DNA is TGTGCCAGCGGTTTACTCATAGCGGGAGGGCCTTCTGCCAATGAGCAGTTCTTC.

This clonotype was seen a few times. CDR3: CASSEWRVFGSPLHF. The CDR3 coding sequence is TGTGCCAGCAGTGAATGGAGGGTATTTGGTTCACCCCTCCACTTT. The rearrangement links TRBV6-1 to TRBJ1-6; D gene uncertain. Germline assignment: CDR1 MNHNS and CDR2 SASEGT. CDR3 length equals 15 residues. The V gene lost 2 bases and the J gene lost 9 bases, with 14 bases spanning the gap.

This clonotype has just a few counts. The chain employs TRBV14 and TRBJ2-1; 11 nucleotides line up with TRBD2. From germline, CDR1 is SGHDN and CDR2 FVKESK. The CDR3 has 16 residues. The V and J ends lost 1 base and 7 bases, in that order; junction bases with no gene match: 6. Here the CDR3 reads CASSQVVSGGANEQFF. In nucleotides, the CDR3 is TGTGCCAGCAGCCAAGTTGTTAGCGGGGGGGCGAATGAGCAGTTCTTC.

This clonotype has a count of ten or more. This chain uses TRBV12-3 or TRBV12-4 with TRBJ1-1; perhaps TRBD1 as D (6 bases). The CDR3 has 12 amino acids. The ends were cut back, 1 base at V and 13 bases at J, with 13 bases in the middle. DNA of the CDR3: TGTGCCAGCAGTTTAGGAAAGGGGGTTGTTTTCTTT. It codes for CASSLGKGVVFF.

This clonotype was counted ten times or more. V usage is TRBV28 and J usage is TRBJ2-7, with D hard to call. The V end lost 5 bases, the J end lost 5 bases, and 13 bases lay between the germline ends. CDR1 and CDR2 (germline): MDHEN, SYDVKM. CDR3 length equals 13 residues. CDR3 sequence: CASSPRGGDEQYF. The CDR3 nucleotides read TGTGCCAGCAGTCCCCGCGGTGGCGACGAGCAGTACTTC.

As regards this clonotype: A much larger clonotype is one base distant, so this may be a read error. This chain connects TRBV20-1 to TRBJ2-1; D is perhaps TRBD1 or TRBD2 (5 bases each). Germline V gene sequence: CDR1 DFQATT, CDR2 SNEGSKA (reference sequence). V was shortened by 4 bases and J by 0 bases, with 16 bases between the two germline ends. CDR3 length: 16 amino acids. The CDR3 DNA follows: TGCAGTGCTATAGAGGCTCGGGGCGTCTCCTACAATGAGCAGTTCTTC. Its translation: CSAIEARGVSYNEQFF.

The chain joins TRBV10-3 to TRBJ2-1; D is perhaps TRBD2 (6 bases). Per germline, CDR1 ENHRY and CDR2 SYGVKD. The CDR3 runs 14 residues. Between the trimmed V and J ends, which lost 8 bases and 5 bases, there was a span of 16 bases. DNA of the CDR3: TGTGCCATCCGGGAACTAGCCTATAACAATGAGCAGTTCTTC. Translated, it gives CAIRELAYNNEQFF.

There are a few counts of this clonotype. The genes are TRBV4-2 and TRBJ1-3; possible D gene TRBD1, 6 bases. The ends were cut back, 1 base at V and 8 bases at J, with 15 bases in the middle. Germline CDR1 reads LGHNA; CDR2 reads YNFKEQ. The CDR3 runs 15 residues. This chain's CDR3 is CASSQASQPGDTIYF. Here the CDR3 DNA reads TGTGCCAGCAGCCAAGCGTCGCAGCCAGGGGACACCATATATTTT.

CDR3 residues: CASSSDRTPFNEQFF. The DNA of the CDR3 is TGCGCCAGCAGCTCGGACAGGACTCCGTTCAATGAGCAGTTCTTC. The chain recombines TRBV5-1 with TRBJ2-1, with 7 bases lining up with TRBD1. CDR1 SGHRS and CDR2 YFSETQ come from the germline V gene. The CDR3 has 15 amino acids. Unmatched junction bases numbered 9, after V lost 3 bases and J lost 6 bases.

Comments on this clonotype: At one of its ends the junction is not consistent with the germline gene, which may arise from a read error. The chain has TRBV7-2 and TRBJ2-7, with 7 nucleotides matching TRBD2. From germline, CDR1 is SGHTA and CDR2 FQGNSA. This CDR3 spans 12 amino acids. The CDR3 nucleotides read TGTGCCAGCAGCCGGGACTATTACGCGCAGTACTTC. Translating it yields CASSRDYYAQYF.

This clonotype appeared a few times. V and J are TRBV15 and TRBJ1-5; perhaps TRBD1 as D (5 bases). The V end was cut by 0 bases, the J end by 3 bases, with 12 bases between. The CDR3 extends over 16 amino acids. CDR1 and CDR2 from the germline V gene are LNHNV and YYDKDF (reference sequence). The CDR3 DNA sequence: TGTGCCACCAGCAGAGACAGGGATCGGGCCAATCAGCCCCAGCATTTT. Residues: CATSRDRDRANQPQHF. The whole variable domain, filled in from reference TRBV15 and TRBJ1-5, reads DAMVIQNPRYQVTQFGKPVTLSCSQTLNHNVMYWYQQKSSQAPKLLFHYYDKDFNNEADTPDNFQSRRPNTSFCFLDIRSPGLGDTAMYLCATSRDRDRANQPQHFGDGTRLSIL.

This clonotype occurred once. The CDR3: CASSQGQLTFSNYGYTF. As DNA, the CDR3 is TGTGCCAGCAGCCAGGGACAACTTACTTTCTCTAACTATGGCTACACCTTC. The rearrangement joins TRBV5-4 to TRBJ1-2; weak D call: TRBD1 (6 bases). Germline lookup yields CDR1 SGHNT and CDR2 YYREEE (reference sequence). The CDR3 runs 17 residues. V was cut by 4 bases and J by 0 bases, with 19 bases left in between.

Here the CDR3 reads CAWSDGTGAYEQYF. The CDR3 nucleotides read TGTGCCTGGAGTGACGGGACAGGGGCTTACGAGCAGTACTTC. This chain connects TRBV30 to TRBJ2-7, with 10 bases fitting TRBD1. Trimming took 1 base from V and 4 from J; bases not matched to a gene: 4. The germline gives CDR1 GTSNPN, CDR2 SVGIG (reference sequence). The CDR3 loop spans 14 amino acids.

This clonotype has more than one count but fewer than ten. The gene calls are TRBV2 and TRBJ1-6; maybe TRBD1 (6 bases). Per germline, CDR1 SNHLY and CDR2 FYNNEI. The CDR3 contains 15 residues. Trimming cost V 2 bases and J 7 bases, with 12 bases left between them. The CDR3 is CASSERGRGNSPLHF. CDR3 DNA sequence: TGTGCCAGCAGTGAACGTGGCAGGGGAAATTCACCCCTCCACTTT. The variable domain in full, completed from reference TRBV2 and TRBJ1-6, reads EPEVTQTPSHQVTQMGQEVILRCVPISNHLYFYWYRQILGQKVEFLVSFYNNEISEKSEIFDDQFSVERPDGSNFTLKIRSTKLEDSAMYFCASSERGRGNSPLHFGNGTRLTVT.

This clonotype was counted at least ten times. The chain recombines TRBV2 with TRBJ2-1; either TRBD1 or TRBD2 may fit D (5 bases each). From germline, CDR1 is SNHLY and CDR2 FYNNEI. V gave up 2 bases and J gave up 5 bases, with 10 bases separating them. CDR3 length equals 14 residues. CDR3 protein: CASSEHGGDNEQFF. Here the CDR3 DNA reads TGTGCCAGCAGTGAACATGGGGGAGACAATGAGCAGTTCTTC.

This clonotype was found many times. This chain joins TRBV3-1 and TRBJ1-3; no definite D call. From germline, CDR1 is LGHDT and CDR2 YNNKEL (reference sequence). Trimming left V 1 base short and J 0 bases short, with 10 bases between. The length of the CDR3 is 16 residues. CDR3 nucleotides: TGTGCCAGCAGCCAAGTCGGAGGGAGCTCTGGAAACACCATATATTTT. Protein: CASSQVGGSSGNTIYF. The variable domain in full, completed from reference TRBV3-1 and TRBJ1-3, reads DTAVSQTPKYLVTQMGNDKSIKCEQNLGHDTMYWYKQDSKKFLKIMFSYNNKELIINETVPNRFSPKSPDKAHLNLHINSLELGDSAVYFCASSQVGGSSGNTIYFGEGSWLTVV.

This clonotype was observed a handful of times. V is TRBV29-1 and J is TRBJ1-1; D gene unclear. Germline lookup yields CDR1 SQVTM and CDR2 ANQGSEA. The germline V and J ends were trimmed by 5 bases and 1 base, with 17 bases remaining between them. The CDR3 contains 15 residues. CDR3 nucleotide sequence: TGCAGCGTTTCTAGGAGCCTAACCACGAACACTGAAGCTTTCTTT. Protein sequence: CSVSRSLTTNTEAFF.

Many counts were recorded for this clonotype. This chain uses TRBV11-2 with TRBJ2-5; D possibly corresponds to TRBD2 (7 bases). CDR1 is SGHAT, CDR2 FQNNGV, per germline. There are 15 residues in the CDR3. V was trimmed by 1 base and J by 7 bases, leaving 16 bases between them. The CDR3 DNA is TGTGCCAGCAGCTTAGGGGCGGGGGCCGCAGGGACCCAGTACTTC. Translating it yields CASSLGAGAAGTQYF.

This clonotype came up many times. The J gene is TRBJ2-2, the V gene TRBV5-1; 10 positions match TRBD2. There are 15 residues in the CDR3. J gave up 4 bases and V 4 bases, and 4 bases lay outside the gene matches. Germline V gene lookup returns CDR1 SGHRS and CDR2 YFSETQ. The CDR3 region is CASSLTSGTTGELFF. DNA of the CDR3: TGCGCCAGCAGCCTCACTAGCGGGACCACCGGGGAGCTGTTTTTT.

This clonotype was counted ten times or more. The V call is TRBV28, the J call TRBJ2-1; D may be TRBD2 (6 bases). CDR1 is MDHEN and CDR2 is SYDVKM in the germline V gene. V was shortened by 3 bases and J by 8 bases, with 20 bases between the two germline ends. There are 16 residues in the CDR3. The chain's CDR3 is CASSFSSGRWIDEQFF. The CDR3 DNA reads as TGTGCCAGCAGTTTTAGTTCAGGGAGGTGGATCGATGAGCAGTTCTTC.

This clonotype has at least ten counts. The CDR3 is CASSYSITGPTEAFF. The CDR3 DNA reads TGTGCCAGCAGTTACTCGATAACAGGGCCCACTGAAGCTTTCTTT. This chain uses TRBV6-6 with TRBJ1-1; D perhaps matches TRBD1 (6 bases). V shed 0 bases and J shed 4 bases, with 12 bases lying between them. There are 15 residues in the CDR3. From germline, CDR1 is MNHNY and CDR2 SVGAGI (reference sequence).

The V gene is TRBV5-1, the J gene TRBJ1-1; 7 nucleotides match TRBD1. With V trimmed by 3 bases and J by 0 bases, 8 bases remained unmatched. CDR3 length: 16 amino acids. Germline CDR1 SGHRS, CDR2 YFSETQ. Here the CDR3 DNA reads TGCGCCAGCAGCTCTTCAGGGGGAAGAATGAACACTGAAGCTTTCTTT. Protein sequence: CASSSSGGRMNTEAFF.

This clonotype was found many times. The chain recombines TRBV20-1 with TRBJ1-2; D is unresolved. Germline assignment: CDR1 DFQATT and CDR2 SNEGSKA (reference sequence). The CDR3 consists of 12 residues. Trimming cost V 3 bases and J 2 bases, with 7 bases left between them. The CDR3 DNA reads as TGCAGTGCTAGTTCTAGAAACTATGGCTACACCTTC. It yields the protein CSASSRNYGYTF.

This clonotype was seen ten or more times. The chain couples TRBV11-3 to TRBJ2-1, with unresolved D. The ends were cut back, 0 bases at V and 1 base at J, with 10 bases in the middle. CDR1 and CDR2 from the germline V gene are SGHNT and YENEEA. CDR3 length: 16 residues. CDR3 residues: CASSLDTKGSYNEQFF. The CDR3, as DNA: TGTGCCAGCAGCTTAGATACGAAGGGTTCCTACAATGAGCAGTTCTTC.

This chain joins TRBV20-1 and TRBJ2-5, with D possibly matching TRBD1 (5 bases). Per the germline V gene, CDR1 is DFQATT and CDR2 is SNEGSKA (reference sequence). V was clipped by 2 bases and J by 11 bases, with 15 bases between them. This CDR3 region has 12 residues. CDR3 in amino acids: CSARRGSERQYF. The CDR3 DNA reads TGCAGTGCTAGAAGGGGATCGGAGCGTCAGTACTTC.

This clonotype turned up a few times. This chain uses TRBV10-3 with TRBJ1-5; D may be TRBD1 (5 bases). CDR1 is ENHRY and CDR2 is SYGVKD in the germline V gene. V was trimmed by 4 bases and J by 6 bases, leaving 10 bases between them. The CDR3 has 13 residues. The CDR3 loop reads CAISGGSGQPQHF. The CDR3 bases are TGTGCCATCAGTGGGGGGTCTGGTCAGCCCCAGCATTTT.

This clonotype was recorded at least ten times. The chain carries TRBV12-3 or TRBV12-4 and TRBJ2-2, with 10 bases lining up with TRBD2. J gave up 5 bases and V 3 bases, and 9 bases lay outside the gene matches. CDR3 length: 17 residues. CDR3 sequence (DNA): TGTGCCAGCAGTTTGGGGAGCGGGAGGGCCCTTACCGGGGAGCTGTTTTTT. It is translated as CASSLGSGRALTGELFF.